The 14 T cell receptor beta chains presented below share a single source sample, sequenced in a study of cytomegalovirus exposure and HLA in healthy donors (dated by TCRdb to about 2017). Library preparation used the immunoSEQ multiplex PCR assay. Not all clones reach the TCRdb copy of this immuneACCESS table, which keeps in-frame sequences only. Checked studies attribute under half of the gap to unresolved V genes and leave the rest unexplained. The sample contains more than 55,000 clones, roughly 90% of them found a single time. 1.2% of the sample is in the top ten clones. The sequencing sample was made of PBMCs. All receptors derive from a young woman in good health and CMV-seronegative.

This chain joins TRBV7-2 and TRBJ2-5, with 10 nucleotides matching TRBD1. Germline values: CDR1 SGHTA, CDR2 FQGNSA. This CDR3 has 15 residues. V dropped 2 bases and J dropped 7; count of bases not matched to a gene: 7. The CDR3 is CASSLRGQGFGTQYF. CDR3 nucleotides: TGTGCCAGCAGCTTAAGGGGACAGGGGTTTGGGACCCAGTACTTC.

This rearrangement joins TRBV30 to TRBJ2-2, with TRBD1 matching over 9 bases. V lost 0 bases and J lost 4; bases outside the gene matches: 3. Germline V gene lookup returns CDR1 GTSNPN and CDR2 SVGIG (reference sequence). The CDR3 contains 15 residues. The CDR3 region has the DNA TGTGCCTGGAGTGTACAGGGGGCGAGCACCGGGGAGCTGTTTTTT. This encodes CAWSVQGASTGELFF.

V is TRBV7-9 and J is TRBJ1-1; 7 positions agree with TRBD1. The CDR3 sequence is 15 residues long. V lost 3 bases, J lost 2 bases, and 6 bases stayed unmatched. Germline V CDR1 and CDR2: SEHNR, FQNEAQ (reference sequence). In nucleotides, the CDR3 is TGTGCCAGCAGCTTGGGGCAGGGGGGCAACACTGAAGCTTTCTTT. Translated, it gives CASSLGQGGNTEAFF.

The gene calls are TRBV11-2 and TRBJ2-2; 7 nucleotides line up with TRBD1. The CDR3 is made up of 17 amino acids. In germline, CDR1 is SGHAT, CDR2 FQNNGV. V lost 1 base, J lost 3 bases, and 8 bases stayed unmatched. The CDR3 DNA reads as TGTGCCAGCAGCTTAGCGGGGACAGCTACTTACACCGGGGAGCTGTTTTTT. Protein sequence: CASSLAGTATYTGELFF.

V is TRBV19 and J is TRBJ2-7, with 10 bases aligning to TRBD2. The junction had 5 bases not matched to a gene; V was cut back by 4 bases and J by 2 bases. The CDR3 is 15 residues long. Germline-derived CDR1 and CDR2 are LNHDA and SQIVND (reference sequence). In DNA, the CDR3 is TGTGCCAGTAGTACAGCTAGCGGGAGTACCTACGAGCAGTACTTC. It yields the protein CASSTASGSTYEQYF.

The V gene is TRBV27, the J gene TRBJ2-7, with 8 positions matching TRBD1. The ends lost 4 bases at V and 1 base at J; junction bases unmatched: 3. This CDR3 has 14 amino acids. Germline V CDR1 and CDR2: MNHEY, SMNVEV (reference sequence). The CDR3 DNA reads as TGTGCCAGCAGTTACCGGACAGGGTCCTACGAGCAGTACTTC. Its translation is CASSYRTGSYEQYF.

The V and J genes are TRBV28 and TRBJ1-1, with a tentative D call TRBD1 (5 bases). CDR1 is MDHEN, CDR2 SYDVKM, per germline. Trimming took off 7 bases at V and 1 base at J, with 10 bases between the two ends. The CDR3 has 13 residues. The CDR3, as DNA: TGTGCCAGCAACGATGGACAGAACACTGAAGCTTTCTTT. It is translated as CASNDGQNTEAFF.

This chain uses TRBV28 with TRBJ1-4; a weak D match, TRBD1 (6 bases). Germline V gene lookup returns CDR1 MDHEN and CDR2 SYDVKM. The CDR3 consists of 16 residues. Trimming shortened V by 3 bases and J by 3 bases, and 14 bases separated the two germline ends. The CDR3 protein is CASSFPQGLANEKLFF. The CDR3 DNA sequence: TGTGCCAGCAGTTTCCCTCAGGGGCTAGCTAATGAAAAACTGTTTTTT.

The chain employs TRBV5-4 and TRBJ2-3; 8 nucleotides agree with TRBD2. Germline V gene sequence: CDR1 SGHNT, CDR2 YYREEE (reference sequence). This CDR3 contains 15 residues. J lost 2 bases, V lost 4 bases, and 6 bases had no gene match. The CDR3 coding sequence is TGTGCCAGCAGCGAGACAGCGGGGGCCACAGATACGCAGTATTTT. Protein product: CASSETAGATDTQYF. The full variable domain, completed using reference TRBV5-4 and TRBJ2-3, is ETGVTQSPTHLIKTRGQQVTLRCSSQSGHNTVSWYQQALGQGPQFIFQYYREEENGRGNFPPRFSGLQFPNYSSELNVNALELDDSALYLCASSETAGATDTQYFGPGTRLTVL.

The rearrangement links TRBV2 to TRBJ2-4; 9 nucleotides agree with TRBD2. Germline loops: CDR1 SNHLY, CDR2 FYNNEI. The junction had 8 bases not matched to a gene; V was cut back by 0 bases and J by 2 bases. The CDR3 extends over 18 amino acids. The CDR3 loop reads CASSEALGGGASKNIQYF. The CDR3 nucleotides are TGTGCCAGCAGTGAAGCGCTTGGCGGGGGGGCTTCCAAAAACATTCAGTACTTC.

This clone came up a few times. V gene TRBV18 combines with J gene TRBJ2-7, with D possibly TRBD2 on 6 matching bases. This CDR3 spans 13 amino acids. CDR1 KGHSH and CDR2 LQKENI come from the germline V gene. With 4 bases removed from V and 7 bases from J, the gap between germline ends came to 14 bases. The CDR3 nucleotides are TGTGCCAGCTCACTTAGCGGAATAGGGGAGCAGTACTTC. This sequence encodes CASSLSGIGEQYF. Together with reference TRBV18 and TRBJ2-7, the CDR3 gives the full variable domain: NAGVMQNPRHLVRRRGQEARLRCSPMKGHSHVYWYRQLPEEGLKFMVYLQKENIIDESGMPKERFSAEFPKEGPSILRIQQVVRGDSAAYFCASSLSGIGEQYFGPGTRLTVT.

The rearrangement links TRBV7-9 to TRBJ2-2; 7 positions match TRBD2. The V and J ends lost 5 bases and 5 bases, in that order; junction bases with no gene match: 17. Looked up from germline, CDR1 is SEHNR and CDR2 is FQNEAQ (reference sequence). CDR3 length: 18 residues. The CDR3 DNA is TGTGCCAGCAGCACATCGGTCGGGGGAGGGCAGATGACCGGGGAGCTGTTTTTT. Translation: CASSTSVGGGQMTGELFF.

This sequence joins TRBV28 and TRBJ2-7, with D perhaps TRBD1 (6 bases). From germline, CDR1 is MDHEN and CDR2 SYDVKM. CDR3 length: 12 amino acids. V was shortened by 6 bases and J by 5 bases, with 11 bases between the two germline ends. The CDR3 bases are TGTGCCAGCAGACAGGGTTTCCACGAGCAGTACTTC. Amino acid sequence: CASRQGFHEQYF.

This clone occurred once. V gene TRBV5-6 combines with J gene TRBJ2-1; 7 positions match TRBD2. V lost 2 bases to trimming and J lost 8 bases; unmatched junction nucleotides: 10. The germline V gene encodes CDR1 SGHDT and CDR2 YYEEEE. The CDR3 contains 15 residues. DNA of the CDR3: TGTGCCAGCAGCTTCCTACTAGCGACCCTGGATGAGCAGTTCTTC. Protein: CASSFLLATLDEQFF.